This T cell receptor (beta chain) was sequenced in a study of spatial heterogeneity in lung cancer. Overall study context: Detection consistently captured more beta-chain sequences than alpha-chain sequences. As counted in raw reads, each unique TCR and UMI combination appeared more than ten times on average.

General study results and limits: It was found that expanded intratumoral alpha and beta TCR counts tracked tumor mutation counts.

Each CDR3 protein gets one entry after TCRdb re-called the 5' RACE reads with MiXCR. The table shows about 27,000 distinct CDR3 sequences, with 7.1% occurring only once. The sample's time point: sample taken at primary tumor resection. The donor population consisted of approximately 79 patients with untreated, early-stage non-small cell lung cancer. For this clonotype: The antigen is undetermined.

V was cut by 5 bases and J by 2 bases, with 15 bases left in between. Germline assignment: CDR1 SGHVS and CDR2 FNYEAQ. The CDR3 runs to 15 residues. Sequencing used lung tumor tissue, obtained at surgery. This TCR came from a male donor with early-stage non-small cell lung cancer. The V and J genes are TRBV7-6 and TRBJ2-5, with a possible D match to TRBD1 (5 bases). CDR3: CASSLTTRGQETQYF. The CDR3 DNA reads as TGTGCCAGCAGCCTCACTACAAGGGGTCAAGAGACCCAGTACTTC.